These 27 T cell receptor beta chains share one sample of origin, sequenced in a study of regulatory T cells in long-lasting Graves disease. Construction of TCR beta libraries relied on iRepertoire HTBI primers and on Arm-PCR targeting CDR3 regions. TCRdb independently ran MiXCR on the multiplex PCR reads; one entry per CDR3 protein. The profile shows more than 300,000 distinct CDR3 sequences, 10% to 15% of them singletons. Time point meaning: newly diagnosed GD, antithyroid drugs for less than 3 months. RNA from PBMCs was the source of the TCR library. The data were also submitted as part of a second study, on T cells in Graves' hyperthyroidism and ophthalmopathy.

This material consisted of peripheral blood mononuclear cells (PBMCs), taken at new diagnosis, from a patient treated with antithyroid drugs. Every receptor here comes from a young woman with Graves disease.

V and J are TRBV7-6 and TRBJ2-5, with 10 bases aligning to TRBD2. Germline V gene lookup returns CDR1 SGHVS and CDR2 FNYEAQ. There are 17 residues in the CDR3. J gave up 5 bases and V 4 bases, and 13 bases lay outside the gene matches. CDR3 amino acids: CASSSGLANTDGETQYF. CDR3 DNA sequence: TGTGCCAGCAGCTCGGGACTAGCGAACACTGACGGGGAGACCCAGTACTTC.

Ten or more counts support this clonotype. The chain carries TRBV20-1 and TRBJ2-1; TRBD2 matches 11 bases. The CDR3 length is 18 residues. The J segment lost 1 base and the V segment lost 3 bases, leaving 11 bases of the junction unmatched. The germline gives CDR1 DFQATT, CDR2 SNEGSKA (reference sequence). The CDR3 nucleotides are TGCAGTGCTAGTTGGTTAGCGGGGGGGCGTAAGTCCTACAATGAGCAGTTCTTC. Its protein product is CSASWLAGGRKSYNEQFF.

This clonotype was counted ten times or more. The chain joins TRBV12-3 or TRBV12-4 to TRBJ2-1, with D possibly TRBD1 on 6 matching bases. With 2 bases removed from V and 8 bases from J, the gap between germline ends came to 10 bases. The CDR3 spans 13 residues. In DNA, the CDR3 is TGTGCCAGCAGTTTAAGACAGGCGGATGAGCAGTTCTTC. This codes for CASSLRQADEQFF.

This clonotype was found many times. The CDR3 here is CASSRTSGGLGPYEQYV. As DNA, the CDR3 is TGTGCCAGCAGTCGTACTAGCGGGGGGCTCGGACCCTACGAGCAGTACGTC. This chain connects TRBV13 to TRBJ2-7, with TRBD2 matching over 12 bases. With V trimmed by 6 bases and J by 2 bases, 11 bases remained unmatched. The CDR3 runs 17 residues. Germline CDR1 PRHDT, CDR2 FYEKMQ (reference sequence).

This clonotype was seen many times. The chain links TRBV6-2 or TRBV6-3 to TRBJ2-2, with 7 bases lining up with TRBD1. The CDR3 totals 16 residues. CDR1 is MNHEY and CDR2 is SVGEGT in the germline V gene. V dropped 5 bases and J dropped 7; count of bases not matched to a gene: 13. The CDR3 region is CASSPQGFSKSGELFF. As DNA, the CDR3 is TGTGCCAGCAGTCCACAGGGGTTCTCGAAAAGCGGGGAGCTGTTTTTT.

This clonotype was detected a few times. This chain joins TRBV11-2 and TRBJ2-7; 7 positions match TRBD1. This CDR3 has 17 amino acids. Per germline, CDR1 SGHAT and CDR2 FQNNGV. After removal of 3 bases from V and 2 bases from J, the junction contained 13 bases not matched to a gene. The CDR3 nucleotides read TGTGCCAGCAGCTTCGTGCTAGAGGGGGCGAGGGCCTACGAGCAGTACTTC. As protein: CASSFVLEGARAYEQYF.

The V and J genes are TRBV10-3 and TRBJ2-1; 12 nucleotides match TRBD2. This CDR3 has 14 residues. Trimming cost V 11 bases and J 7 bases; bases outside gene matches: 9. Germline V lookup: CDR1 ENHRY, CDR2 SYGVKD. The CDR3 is CAARTSGKNNEQFF. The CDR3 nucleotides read TGTGCCGCCCGGACTAGCGGGAAAAATAATGAGCAGTTCTTC.

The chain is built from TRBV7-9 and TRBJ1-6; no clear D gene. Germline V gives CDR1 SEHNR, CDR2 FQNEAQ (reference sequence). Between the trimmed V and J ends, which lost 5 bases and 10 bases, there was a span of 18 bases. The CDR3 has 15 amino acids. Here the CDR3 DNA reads TGTGCCAGCAGCGGCTCTTTGATACTTAGCTCACCCCTCCACTTT. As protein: CASSGSLILSSPLHF.

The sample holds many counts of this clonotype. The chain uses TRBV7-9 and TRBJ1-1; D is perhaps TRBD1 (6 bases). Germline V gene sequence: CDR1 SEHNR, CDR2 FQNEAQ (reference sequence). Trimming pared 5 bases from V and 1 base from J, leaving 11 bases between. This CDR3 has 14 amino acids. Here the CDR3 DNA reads TGTGCCAGCAGCGTCCACAGGGAGAACACTGAAGCTTTCTTT. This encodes CASSVHRENTEAFF.

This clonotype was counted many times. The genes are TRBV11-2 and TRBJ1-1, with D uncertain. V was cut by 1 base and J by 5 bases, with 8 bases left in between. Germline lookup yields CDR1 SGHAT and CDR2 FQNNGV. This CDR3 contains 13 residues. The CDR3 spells CASSLATNTEAFF. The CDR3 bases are TGTGCCAGCAGCTTAGCGACGAATACTGAAGCTTTCTTT.

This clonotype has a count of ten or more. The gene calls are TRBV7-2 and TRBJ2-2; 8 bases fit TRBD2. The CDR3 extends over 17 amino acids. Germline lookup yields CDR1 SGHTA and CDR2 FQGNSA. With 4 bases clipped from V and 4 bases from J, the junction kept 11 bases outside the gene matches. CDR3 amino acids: CASSWFPGLDLTGELFF. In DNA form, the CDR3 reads TGTGCCAGCAGCTGGTTCCCGGGACTAGACCTCACCGGGGAGCTGTTTTTT.

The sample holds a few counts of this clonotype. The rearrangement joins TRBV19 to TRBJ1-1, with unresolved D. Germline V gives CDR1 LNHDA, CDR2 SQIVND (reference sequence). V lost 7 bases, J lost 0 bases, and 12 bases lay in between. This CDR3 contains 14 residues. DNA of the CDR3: TGTGCCAGTAAGGTTGGACGACTGAACACTGAAGCTTTCTTT. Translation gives CASKVGRLNTEAFF.

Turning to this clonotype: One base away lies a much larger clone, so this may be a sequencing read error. The DNA of the CDR3 is TGTGCCAGCAGTCTAGGGGGCCTCAATCAGCCCCAGCATTTT. As protein: CASSLGGLNQPQHF. V usage is TRBV27 and J usage is TRBJ1-5; 7 bases align to TRBD1. CDR3 length: 14 residues. Germline V CDR1 and CDR2: MNHEY, SMNVEV (reference sequence). Trimming at V came to 5 bases and at J to 3 bases, leaving 4 bases not matched to a gene.

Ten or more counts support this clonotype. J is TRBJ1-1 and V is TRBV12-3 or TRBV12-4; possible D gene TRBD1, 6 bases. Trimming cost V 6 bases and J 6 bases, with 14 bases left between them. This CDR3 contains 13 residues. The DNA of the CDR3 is TGTGCCAGCAGACACAGGGAGGGCGCTGAAGCTTTCTTT. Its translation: CASRHREGAEAFF.

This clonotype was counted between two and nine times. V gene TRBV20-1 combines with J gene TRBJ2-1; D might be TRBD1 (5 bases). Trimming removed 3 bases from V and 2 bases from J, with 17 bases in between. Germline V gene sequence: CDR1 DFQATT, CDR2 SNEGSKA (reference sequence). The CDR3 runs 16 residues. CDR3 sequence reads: CSASLNRQNTYNEQFF. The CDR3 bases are TGCAGTGCTAGTTTAAACAGACAGAATACCTACAATGAGCAGTTCTTC.

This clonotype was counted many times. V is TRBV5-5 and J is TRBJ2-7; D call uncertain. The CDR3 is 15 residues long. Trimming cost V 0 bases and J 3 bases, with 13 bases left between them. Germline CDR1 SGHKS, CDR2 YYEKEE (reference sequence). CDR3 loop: CASSLELMTLYEQYV. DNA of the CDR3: TGTGCCAGCAGCTTGGAACTGATGACACTCTACGAGCAGTACGTC.

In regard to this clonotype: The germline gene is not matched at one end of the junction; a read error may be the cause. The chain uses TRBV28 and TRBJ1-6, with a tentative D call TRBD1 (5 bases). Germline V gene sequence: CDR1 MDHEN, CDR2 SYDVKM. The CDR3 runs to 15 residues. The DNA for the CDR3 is TGTGCCAGCAGTTCCAATCCCGGGGGGAATTCACTCCTCCACTTT. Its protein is CASSSNPGGNSLLHF.

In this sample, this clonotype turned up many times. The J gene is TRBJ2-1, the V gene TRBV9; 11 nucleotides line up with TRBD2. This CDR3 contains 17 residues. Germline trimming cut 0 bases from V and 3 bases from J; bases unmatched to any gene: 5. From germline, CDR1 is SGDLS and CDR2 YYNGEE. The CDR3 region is CASSVGASGRHYNEQFF. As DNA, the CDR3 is TGTGCCAGCAGCGTAGGGGCTAGCGGGAGGCACTACAATGAGCAGTTCTTC.

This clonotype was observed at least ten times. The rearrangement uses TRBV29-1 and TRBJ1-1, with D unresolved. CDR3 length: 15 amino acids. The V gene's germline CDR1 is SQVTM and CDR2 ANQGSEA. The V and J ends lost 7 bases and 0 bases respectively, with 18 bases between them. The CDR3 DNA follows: TGCAGCGCCACCGAGTATCTAACAATGAACACTGAAGCTTTCTTT. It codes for CSATEYLTMNTEAFF. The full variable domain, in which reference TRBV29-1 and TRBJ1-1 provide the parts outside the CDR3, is SAVISQKPSRDICQRGTSLTIQCQVDSQVTMMFWYRQQPGQSLTLIATANQGSEATYESGFVIDKFPISRPNLTFSTLTVSNMSPEDSSIYLCSATEYLTMNTEAFFGQGTRLTVV.

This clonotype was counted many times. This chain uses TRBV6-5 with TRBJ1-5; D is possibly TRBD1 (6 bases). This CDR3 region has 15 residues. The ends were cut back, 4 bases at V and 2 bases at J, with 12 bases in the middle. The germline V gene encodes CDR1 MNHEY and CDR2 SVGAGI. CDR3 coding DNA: TGTGCCAGCAGTTCCAGGGGAATGGGCAATCAGCCCCAGCATTTT. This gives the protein CASSSRGMGNQPQHF.

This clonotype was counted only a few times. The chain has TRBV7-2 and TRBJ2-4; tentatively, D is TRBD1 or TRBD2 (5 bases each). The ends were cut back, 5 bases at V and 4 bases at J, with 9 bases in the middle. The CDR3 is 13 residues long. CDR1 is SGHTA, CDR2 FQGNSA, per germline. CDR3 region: CASSPGPKNIQYF. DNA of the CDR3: TGTGCCAGCAGCCCGGGACCAAAAAACATTCAGTACTTC.

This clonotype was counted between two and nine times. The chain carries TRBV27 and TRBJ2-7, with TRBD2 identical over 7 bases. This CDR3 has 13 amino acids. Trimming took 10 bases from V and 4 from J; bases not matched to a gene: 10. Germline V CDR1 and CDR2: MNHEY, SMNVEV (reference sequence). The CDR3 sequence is CATKISGRYEQYF. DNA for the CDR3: TGTGCCACCAAAATTAGCGGGCGGTACGAGCAGTACTTC.

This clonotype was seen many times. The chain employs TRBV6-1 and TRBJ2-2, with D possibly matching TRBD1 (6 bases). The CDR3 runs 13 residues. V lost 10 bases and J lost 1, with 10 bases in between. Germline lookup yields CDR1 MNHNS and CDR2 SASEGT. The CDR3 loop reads CAILQGNTGELFF. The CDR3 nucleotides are TGTGCCATTCTACAGGGGAACACCGGGGAGCTGTTTTTT.

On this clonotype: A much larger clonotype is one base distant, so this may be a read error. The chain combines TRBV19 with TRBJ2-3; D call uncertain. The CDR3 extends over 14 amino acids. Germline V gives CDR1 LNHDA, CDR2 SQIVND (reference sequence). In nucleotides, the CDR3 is TGTGCCAGTAGGGTGGGCGTCTACGCAGATACGCAGTGTTTT. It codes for CASRVGVYADTQCF.

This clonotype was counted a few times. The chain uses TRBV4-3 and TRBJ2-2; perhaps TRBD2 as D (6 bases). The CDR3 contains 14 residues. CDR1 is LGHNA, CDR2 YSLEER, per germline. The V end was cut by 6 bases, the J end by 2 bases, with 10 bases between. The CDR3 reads CASSEEGNTGELFF. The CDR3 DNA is TGCGCCAGCAGTGAGGAGGGAAACACCGGGGAGCTGTTTTTT.

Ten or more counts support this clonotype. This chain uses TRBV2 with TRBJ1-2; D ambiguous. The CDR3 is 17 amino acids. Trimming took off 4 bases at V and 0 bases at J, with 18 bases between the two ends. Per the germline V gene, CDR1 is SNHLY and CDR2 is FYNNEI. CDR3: CASSVPGQSTTNYGYTF. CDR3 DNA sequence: TGTGCCAGCAGTGTTCCGGGTCAGAGCACCACTAACTATGGCTACACCTTC.

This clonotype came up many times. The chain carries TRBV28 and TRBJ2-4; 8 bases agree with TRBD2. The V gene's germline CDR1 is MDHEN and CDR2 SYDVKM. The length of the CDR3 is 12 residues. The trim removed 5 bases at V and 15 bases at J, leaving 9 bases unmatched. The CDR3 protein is CASSKAGAETYF. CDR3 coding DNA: TGTGCCAGCAGTAAAGCGGGAGCAGAGACGTACTTC.